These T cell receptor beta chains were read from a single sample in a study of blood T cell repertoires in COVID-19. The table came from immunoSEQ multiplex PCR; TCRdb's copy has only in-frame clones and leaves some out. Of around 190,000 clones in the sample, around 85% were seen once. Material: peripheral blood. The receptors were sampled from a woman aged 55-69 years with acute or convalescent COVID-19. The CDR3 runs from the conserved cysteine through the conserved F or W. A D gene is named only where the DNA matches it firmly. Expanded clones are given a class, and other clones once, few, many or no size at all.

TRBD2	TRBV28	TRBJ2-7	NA	CASRSGDLAGAYEQYF	TGTGCCAGCAGGTCAGGTGATTTAGCGGGCGCCTACGAGCAGTACTTC
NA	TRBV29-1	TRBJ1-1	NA	CSVALSDTEAFF	TGCAGCGTTGCCCTTTCGGACACTGAAGCTTTCTTT
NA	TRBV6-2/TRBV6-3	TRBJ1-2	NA	CASSYVGALGYTF	TGTGCCAGCAGTTACGTGGGGGCGCTCGGCTACACCTTC
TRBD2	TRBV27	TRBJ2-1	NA	CASRTSGYNEQFF	TGTGCCAGCAGGACTAGCGGCTACAATGAGCAGTTCTTC
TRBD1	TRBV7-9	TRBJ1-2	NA	CASNPGTGGKGYTF	TGTGCCAGCAATCCCGGGACAGGGGGTAAGGGCTACACCTTC
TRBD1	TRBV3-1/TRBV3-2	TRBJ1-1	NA	CASSYDRGPTEAFF	TGTGCCAGCAGCTACGACAGGGGGCCAACTGAAGCTTTCTTT
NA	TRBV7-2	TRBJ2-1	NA	CASSLNAVRTNEQFF	TGTGCCAGCAGCTTAAACGCGGTCCGTACGAATGAGCAGTTCTTC
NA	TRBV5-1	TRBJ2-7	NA	CASSLGTARSYEQYF	TGCGCCAGCAGCTTGGGGACAGCGCGCTCCTACGAGCAGTACTTC
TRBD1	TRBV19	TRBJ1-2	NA	CATPLPTGSGYGYTF	TGTGCCACACCCCTCCCGACAGGGTCGGGCTATGGCTACACCTTC
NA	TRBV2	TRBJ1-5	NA	CASSESRNQPQHF	TGTGCCAGCAGTGAGTCTCGCAATCAGCCCCAGCATTTT
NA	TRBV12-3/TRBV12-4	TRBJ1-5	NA	CASARGSQPQHF	TGTGCCAGCGCTCGGGGGTCGCAGCCCCAGCATTTT
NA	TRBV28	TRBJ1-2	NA	CASNLQTYGYTF	TGTGCCAGCAATCTACAGACGTATGGCTACACCTTC
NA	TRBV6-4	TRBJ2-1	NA	CASSSLGAVNEQFF	TGTGCCAGCAGTAGTCTGGGGGCGGTAAATGAGCAGTTCTTC
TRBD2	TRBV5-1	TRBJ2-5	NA	CASSPPPRREMEETQYF	TGCGCCAGCAGCCCACCTCCGAGGCGGGAGATGGAGGAGACCCAGTACTTC
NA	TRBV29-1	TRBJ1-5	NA	CSVRVLDSNQPQHF	TGCAGCGTTCGGGTTTTGGATAGCAATCAGCCCCAGCATTTT
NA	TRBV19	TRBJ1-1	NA	CASSIGGHTEAFF	TGTGCCAGTAGTATCGGGGGACACACTGAAGCTTTCTTT
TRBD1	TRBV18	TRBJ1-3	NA	CASSPVLLSTGDFRNTIYF	TGTGCCAGCTCACCCGTTCTCCTTTCGACAGGGGACTTTAGAAACACCATATATTTT
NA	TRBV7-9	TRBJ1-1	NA	CASSRGDMRLMNTEAFF	TGTGCCAGCAGCCGAGGGGACATGCGACTGATGAACACTGAAGCTTTCTTT
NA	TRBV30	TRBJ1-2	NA	CAWSVQVGRQLYGYTF	TGTGCCTGGAGTGTACAAGTGGGCAGGCAGCTTTATGGCTACACCTTC
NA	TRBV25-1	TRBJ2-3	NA	CASSEPGQLNTQYF	TGTGCCAGCAGTGAACCCGGACAGCTCAATACGCAGTATTTT
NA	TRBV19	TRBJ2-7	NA	CASSKHGGAEQYF	TGTGCCAGTAGCAAACATGGGGGGGCCGAGCAGTACTTC
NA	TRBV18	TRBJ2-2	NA	CASSPPNGGELFF	TGTGCCAGCTCACCACCCAACGGGGGGGAGCTGTTTTTT
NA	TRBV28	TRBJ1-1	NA	CASSLTRTEAFF	TGTGCCAGCAGTTTAACGCGGACTGAAGCTTTCTTT
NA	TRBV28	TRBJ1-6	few	CASSPSTGYNSPLHF	TGTGCCAGCAGTCCCTCGACCGGGTATAATTCACCCCTCCACTTT
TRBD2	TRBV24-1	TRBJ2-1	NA	CATSDRRSGGPYNEQFF	TGTGCCACCAGTGACCGTCGATCGGGAGGGCCTTACAATGAGCAGTTCTTC
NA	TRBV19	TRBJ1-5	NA	CASNGYRNSNQPQHF	TGTGCCAGTAATGGGTACAGAAATAGCAATCAGCCCCAGCATTTT
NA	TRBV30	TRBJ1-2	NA	CAWSVRGNDGYTF	TGTGCCTGGAGTGTACGAGGGAACGATGGCTACACCTTC
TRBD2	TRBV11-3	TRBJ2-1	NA	CASSPSGTSYNEQFF	TGTGCCAGCAGCCCTTCCGGGACTAGCTACAATGAGCAGTTCTTC
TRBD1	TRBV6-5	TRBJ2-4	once	CASRGTVANIQYF	TGTGCCAGCAGGGGGACAGTGGCAAACATTCAGTACTTC
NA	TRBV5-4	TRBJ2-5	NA	CASSPGTFQETQYF	TGTGCCAGCAGCCCAGGGACTTTCCAAGAGACCCAGTACTTC
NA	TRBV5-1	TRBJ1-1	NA	CASSLVAGRDTEAFF	TGCGCCAGCAGCTTGGTGGCAGGGAGGGACACTGAAGCTTTCTTT
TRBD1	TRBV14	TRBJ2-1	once	CASSPRTGGFNEQFF	TGTGCCAGCAGCCCTAGGACAGGGGGCTTTAATGAGCAGTTCTTC
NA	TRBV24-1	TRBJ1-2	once	CATSDPGQSYYGYTF	TGTGCCACCAGTGATCCCGGACAGAGCTACTATGGCTACACCTTC
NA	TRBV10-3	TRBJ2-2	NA	CAITKEGPNTGELFF	TGTGCCATCACGAAGGAGGGGCCGAACACCGGGGAGCTGTTTTTT
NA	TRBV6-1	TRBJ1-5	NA	CASNDRGSHSNQPQHF	TGTGCCAGCAATGACCGGGGGTCACATAGCAATCAGCCCCAGCATTTT
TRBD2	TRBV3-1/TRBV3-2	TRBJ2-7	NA	CASSHRPRTSQNF	TGTGCCAGCAGCCATCGCCCCAGGACTAGTCAGAACTTC
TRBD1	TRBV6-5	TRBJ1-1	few	CASRNKQGGGTEAFF	TGTGCCAGCAGGAACAAACAGGGGGGCGGCACTGAAGCTTTCTTT
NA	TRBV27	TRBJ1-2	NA	CASSLSRTASRGGYTF	TGTGCCAGCAGTTTATCGAGGACAGCCAGTAGGGGAGGCTACACCTTC
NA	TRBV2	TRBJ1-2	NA	CASRERPGGGGYGYTF	TGTGCCAGCAGGGAGCGCCCGGGGGGCGGCGGCTATGGCTACACCTTC
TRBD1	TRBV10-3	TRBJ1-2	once	CAISEGQGHGYTF	TGTGCCATCAGTGAAGGACAGGGACATGGCTACACCTTC
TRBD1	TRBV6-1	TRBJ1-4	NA	CASREITPGQFNEKLFF	TGTGCCAGCAGAGAAATTACCCCGGGACAGTTTAATGAAAAACTGTTTTTT
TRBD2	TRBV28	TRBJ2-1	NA	CASSGGALSQSYNEQFF	TGTGCCAGCAGCGGGGGGGCACTAAGCCAATCCTACAATGAGCAGTTCTTC
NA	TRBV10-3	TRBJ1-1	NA	CAISENGGGGTEAFF	TGTGCCATCAGTGAGAATGGGGGAGGAGGGACTGAAGCTTTCTTT
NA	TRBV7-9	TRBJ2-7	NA	CASSLRQNEQYF	TGTGCCAGCAGCTTAAGACAGAACGAGCAGTACTTC
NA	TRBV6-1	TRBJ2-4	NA	CASSEPRILAKNIQYF	TGTGCCAGCAGTGAACCCAGGATCCTAGCCAAAAACATTCAGTACTTC
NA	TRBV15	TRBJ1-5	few	CATSRGRNQPQHF	TGTGCCACCAGCAGAGGGCGCAATCAGCCCCAGCATTTT
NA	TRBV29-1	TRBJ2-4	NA	CSGRGGTKNIQYF	TGCAGCGGGAGGGGCGGGACCAAAAACATTCAGTACTTC
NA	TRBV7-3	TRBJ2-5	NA	CASSLVGSETQYF	TGTGCCAGCAGCTTAGTAGGGAGCGAGACCCAGTACTTC
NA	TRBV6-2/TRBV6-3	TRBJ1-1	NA	CASSSVPLTAFF	TGTGCCAGCAGTTCGGTCCCACTCACTGCTTTCTTT
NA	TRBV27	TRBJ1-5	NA	CASRSLGQPQHF	TGTGCCAGCAGGAGTCTCGGGCAGCCCCAGCATTTT
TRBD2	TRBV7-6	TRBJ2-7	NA	CASSLVPSGVEGEQYF	TGTGCCAGCAGCTTAGTTCCTAGCGGGGTCGAAGGTGAGCAGTACTTC
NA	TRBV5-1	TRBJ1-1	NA	CASSLRQNTEAFF	TGCGCCAGCAGCCTCCGACAGAACACTGAAGCTTTCTTT
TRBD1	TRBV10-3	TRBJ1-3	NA	CAIQQGGVSGNTIYF	TGTGCCATCCAACAGGGGGGAGTATCTGGAAACACCATATATTTT
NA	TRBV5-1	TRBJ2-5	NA	CASSLGQNHLGETQYF	TGCGCCAGCAGCTTGGGGCAGAACCACCTAGGAGAGACCCAGTACTTC
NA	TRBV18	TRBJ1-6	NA	CASSPTEVARGNSPLHF	TGTGCCAGCTCACCGACCGAAGTGGCCAGGGGTAATTCACCCCTCCACTTT
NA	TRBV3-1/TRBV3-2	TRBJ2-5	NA	CASSQEEGGTQYF	TGTGCCAGCAGCCAAGAGGAGGGCGGGACCCAGTACTTC
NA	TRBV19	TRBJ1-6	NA	CASSILGTPDNSPLHF	TGTGCCAGTAGTATCTTGGGGACACCGGATAATTCACCCCTCCACTTT
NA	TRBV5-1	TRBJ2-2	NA	CASSFYTGGDTGELFF	TGCGCCAGCAGCTTTTACACAGGGGGGGACACCGGGGAGCTGTTTTTT
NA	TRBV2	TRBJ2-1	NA	CASSDAALLTYNEQFF	TGTGCCAGCAGTGATGCGGCCTTACTCACTTACAATGAGCAGTTCTTC